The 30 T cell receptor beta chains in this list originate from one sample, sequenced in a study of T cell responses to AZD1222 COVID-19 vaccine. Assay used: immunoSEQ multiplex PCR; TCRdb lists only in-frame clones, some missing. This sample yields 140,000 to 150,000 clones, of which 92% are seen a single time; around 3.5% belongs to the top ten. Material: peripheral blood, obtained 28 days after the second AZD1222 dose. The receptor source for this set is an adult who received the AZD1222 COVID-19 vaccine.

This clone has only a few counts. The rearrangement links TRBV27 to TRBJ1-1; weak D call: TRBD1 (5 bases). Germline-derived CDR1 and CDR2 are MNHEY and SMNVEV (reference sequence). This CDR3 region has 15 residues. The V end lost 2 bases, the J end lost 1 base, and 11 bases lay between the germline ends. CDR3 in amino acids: CASSLNGGENTEAFF. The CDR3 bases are TGTGCCAGCAGTTTAAACGGGGGTGAGAACACTGAAGCTTTCTTT.

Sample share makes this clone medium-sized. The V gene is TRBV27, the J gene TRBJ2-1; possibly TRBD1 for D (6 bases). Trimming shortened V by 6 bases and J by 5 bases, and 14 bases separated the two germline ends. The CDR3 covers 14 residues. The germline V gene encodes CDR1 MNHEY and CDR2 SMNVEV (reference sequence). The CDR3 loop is CASSQGTFNNEQFF. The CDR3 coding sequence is TGTGCCAGCAGCCAGGGGACGTTTAACAATGAGCAGTTCTTC.

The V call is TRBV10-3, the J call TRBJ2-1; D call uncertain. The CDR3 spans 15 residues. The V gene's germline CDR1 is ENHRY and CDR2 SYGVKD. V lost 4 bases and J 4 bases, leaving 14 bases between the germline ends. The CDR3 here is CAISVSGRRYNEQFF. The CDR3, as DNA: TGTGCCATCAGTGTGTCAGGAAGGCGTTACAATGAGCAGTTCTTC.

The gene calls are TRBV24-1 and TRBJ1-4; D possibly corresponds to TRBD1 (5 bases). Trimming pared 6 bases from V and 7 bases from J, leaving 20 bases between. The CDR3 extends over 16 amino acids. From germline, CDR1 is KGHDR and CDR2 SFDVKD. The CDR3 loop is CATSHRAPGETEKLFF. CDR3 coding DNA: TGTGCCACCAGTCATCGAGCCCCGGGGGAGACTGAAAAACTGTTTTTT.

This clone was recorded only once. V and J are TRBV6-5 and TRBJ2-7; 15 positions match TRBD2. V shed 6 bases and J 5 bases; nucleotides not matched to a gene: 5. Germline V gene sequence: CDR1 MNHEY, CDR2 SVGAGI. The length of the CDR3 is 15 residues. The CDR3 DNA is TGTGCCAGCAGGCCAGGGACTAGCGGGAGGAACGAGCAGTACTTC. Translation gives CASRPGTSGRNEQYF.

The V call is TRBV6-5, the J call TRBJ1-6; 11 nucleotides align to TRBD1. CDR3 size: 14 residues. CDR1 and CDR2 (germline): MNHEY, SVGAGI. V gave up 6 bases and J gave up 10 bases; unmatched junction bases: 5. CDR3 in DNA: TGTGCCAGCAGCCGGGACAGGGGGAAGTCACCCCTCCACTTT. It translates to CASSRDRGKSPLHF.

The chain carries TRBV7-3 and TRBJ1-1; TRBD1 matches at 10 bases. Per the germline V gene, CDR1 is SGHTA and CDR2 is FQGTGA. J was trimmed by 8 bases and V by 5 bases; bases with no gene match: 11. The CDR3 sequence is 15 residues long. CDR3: CASSEVGQGGSEAFF. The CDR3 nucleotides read TGTGCCAGCAGCGAAGTAGGACAGGGGGGATCCGAAGCTTTCTTT.

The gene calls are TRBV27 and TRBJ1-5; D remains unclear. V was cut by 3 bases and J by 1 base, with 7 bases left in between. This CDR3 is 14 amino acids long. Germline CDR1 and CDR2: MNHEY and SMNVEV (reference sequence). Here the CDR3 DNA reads TGTGCCAGCAGTTTGTTCCCGAGCAATCAGCCCCAGCATTTT. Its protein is CASSLFPSNQPQHF.

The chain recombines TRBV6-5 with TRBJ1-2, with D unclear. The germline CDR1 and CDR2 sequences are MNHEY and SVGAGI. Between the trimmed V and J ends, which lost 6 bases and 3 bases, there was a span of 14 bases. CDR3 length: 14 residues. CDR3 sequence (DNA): TGTGCCAGCAGCAGCGGGTCCCCCCACTATGGCTACACCTTC. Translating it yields CASSSGSPHYGYTF.

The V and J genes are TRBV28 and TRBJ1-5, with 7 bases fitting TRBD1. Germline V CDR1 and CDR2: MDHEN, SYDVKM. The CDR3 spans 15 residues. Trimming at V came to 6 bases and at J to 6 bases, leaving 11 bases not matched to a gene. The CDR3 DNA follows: TGTGCCAGCAGCCCCCTAGACAGGGTCGGTCAGCCCCAGCATTTT. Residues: CASSPLDRVGQPQHF.

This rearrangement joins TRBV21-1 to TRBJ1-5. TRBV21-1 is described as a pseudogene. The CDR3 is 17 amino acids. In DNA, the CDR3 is TGTGCCAGCAGCAATAGCAAGGGACGGGTGGGCAATCAGCCCCAGCATTTT. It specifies CASSNSKGRVGNQPQHF.

The CDR3 DNA follows: TGTGCCAGCAGCGTAAACGGGCTTGCATCCTACAATGAGCAGTTCTTC. Translation: CASSVNGLASYNEQFF. The chain combines TRBV9 with TRBJ2-1, with unresolved D. The CDR3 contains 16 residues. In germline, CDR1 is SGDLS, CDR2 YYNGEE. Between the trimmed V and J ends, which lost 1 base and 1 base, there was a span of 12 bases.

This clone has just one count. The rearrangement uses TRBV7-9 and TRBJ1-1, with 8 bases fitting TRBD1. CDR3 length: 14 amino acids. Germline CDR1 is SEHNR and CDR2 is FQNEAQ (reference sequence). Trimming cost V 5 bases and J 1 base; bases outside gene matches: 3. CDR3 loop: CASSPGQGNTEAFF. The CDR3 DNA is TGTGCCAGCAGCCCTGGACAGGGGAACACTGAAGCTTTCTTT.

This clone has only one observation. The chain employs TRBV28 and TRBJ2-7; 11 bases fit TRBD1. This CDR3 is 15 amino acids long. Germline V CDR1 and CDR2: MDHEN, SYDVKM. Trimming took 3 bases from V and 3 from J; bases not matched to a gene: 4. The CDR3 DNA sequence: TGTGCCAGCAGTTTGTTGGGACAGGGGGTCTACGAGCAGTACTTC. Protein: CASSLLGQGVYEQYF.

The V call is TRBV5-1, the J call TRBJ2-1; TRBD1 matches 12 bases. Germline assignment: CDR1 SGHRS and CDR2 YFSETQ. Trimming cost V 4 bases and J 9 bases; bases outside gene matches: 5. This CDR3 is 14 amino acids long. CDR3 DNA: TGCGCCAGCAGCACCGGGACAGGGGGCTTTGAGCAGTTCTTC. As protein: CASSTGTGGFEQFF.

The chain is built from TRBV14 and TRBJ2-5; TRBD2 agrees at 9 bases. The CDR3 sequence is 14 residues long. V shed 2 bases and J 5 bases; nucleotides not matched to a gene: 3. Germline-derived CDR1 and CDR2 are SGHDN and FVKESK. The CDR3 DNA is TGTGCCAGCAGCCAAAGCGGGAGGAAGGAGACCCAGTACTTC. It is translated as CASSQSGRKETQYF.

In nucleotides, the CDR3 is TGTGCCACCAGCAGAAGCGGGACAGGGGAGGAAAAACTGTTTTTT. Its translation: CATSRSGTGEEKLFF. The J gene is TRBJ1-4, the V gene TRBV15; TRBD1 matches at 10 bases. V gave up 2 bases and J gave up 8 bases; unmatched junction bases: 5. The CDR3 consists of 15 residues. CDR1 is LNHNV and CDR2 is YYDKDF in the germline V gene (reference sequence). The full variable domain, rest sourced from reference TRBV15 and TRBJ1-4, is DAMVIQNPRYQVTQFGKPVTLSCSQTLNHNVMYWYQQKSSQAPKLLFHYYDKDFNNEADTPDNFQSRRPNTSFCFLDIRSPGLGDTAMYLCATSRSGTGEEKLFFGSGTQLSVL.

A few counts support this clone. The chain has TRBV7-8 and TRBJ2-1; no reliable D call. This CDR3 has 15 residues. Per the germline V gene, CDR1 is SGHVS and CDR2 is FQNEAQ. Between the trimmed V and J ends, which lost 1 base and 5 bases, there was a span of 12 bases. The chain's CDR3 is CASSLVAGWDNEQFF. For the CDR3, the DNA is TGTGCCAGCAGCTTAGTTGCTGGGTGGGACAATGAGCAGTTCTTC.

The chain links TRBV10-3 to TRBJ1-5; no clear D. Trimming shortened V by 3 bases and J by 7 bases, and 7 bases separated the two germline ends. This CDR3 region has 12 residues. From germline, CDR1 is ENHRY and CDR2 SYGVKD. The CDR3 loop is CAISDLEQPQHF. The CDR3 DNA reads TGTGCCATCAGTGATCTCGAGCAGCCCCAGCATTTT.

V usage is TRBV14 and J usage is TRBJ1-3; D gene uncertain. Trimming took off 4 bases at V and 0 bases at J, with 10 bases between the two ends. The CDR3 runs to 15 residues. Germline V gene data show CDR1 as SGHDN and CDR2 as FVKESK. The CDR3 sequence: CASSRSIFSGNTIYF. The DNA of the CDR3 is TGTGCCAGCAGCCGGTCGATATTCTCTGGAAACACCATATATTTT.

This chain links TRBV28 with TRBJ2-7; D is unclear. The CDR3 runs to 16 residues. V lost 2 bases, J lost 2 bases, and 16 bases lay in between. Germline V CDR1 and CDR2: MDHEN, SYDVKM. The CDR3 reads CASSLNSAETAYEQYF. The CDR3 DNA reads TGTGCCAGCAGTTTAAACTCTGCAGAAACAGCCTACGAGCAGTACTTC.

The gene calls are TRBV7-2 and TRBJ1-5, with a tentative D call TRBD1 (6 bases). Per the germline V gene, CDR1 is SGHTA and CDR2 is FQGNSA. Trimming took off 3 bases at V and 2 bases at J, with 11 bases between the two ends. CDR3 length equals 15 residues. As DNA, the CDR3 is TGTGCCAGCAGCTTGAGTCAGGGGCGCAATCAGCCCCAGCATTTT. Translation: CASSLSQGRNQPQHF.

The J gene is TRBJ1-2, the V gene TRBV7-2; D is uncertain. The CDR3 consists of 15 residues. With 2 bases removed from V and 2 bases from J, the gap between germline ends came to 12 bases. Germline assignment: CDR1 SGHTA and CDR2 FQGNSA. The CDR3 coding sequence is TGTGCCAGCAGCTTAACCGCTGCAGGAAACTATGGCTACACCTTC. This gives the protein CASSLTAAGNYGYTF. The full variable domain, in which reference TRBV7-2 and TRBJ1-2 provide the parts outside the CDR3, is GAGVSQSPSNKVTEKGKDVELRCDPISGHTALYWYRQSLGQGLEFLIYFQGNSAPDKSGLPSDRFSAERTGGSVSTLTIQRTQQEDSAVYLCASSLTAAGNYGYTFGSGTRLTVV.

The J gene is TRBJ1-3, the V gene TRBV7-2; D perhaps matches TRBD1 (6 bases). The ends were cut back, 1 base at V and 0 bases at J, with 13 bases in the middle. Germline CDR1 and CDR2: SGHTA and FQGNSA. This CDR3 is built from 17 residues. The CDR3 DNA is TGTGCCAGCAGCTTAGGAGTGACAGGATACTCTGGAAACACCATATATTTT. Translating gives CASSLGVTGYSGNTIYF.

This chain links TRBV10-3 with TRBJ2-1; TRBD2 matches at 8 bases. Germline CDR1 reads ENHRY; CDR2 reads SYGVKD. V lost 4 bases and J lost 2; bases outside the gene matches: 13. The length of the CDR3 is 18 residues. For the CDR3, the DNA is TGTGCCATCAGTGTCCGCAACATGGGCGGGAGGACCTACAATGAGCAGTTCTTC. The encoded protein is CAISVRNMGGRTYNEQFF.

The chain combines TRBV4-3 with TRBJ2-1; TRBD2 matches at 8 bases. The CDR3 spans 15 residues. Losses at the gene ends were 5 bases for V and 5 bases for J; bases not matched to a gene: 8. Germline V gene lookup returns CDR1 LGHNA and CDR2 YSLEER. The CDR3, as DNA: TGCGCCAGCAGCACTATTGGCGGGGGGCACAATGAGCAGTTCTTC. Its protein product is CASSTIGGGHNEQFF.

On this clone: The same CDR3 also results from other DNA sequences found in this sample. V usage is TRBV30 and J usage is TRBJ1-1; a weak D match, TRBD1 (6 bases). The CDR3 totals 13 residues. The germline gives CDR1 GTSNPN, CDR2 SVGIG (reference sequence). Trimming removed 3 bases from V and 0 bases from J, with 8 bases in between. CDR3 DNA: TGTGCCTGGAGCCGGACAGTGAACACTGAAGCTTTCTTT. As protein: CAWSRTVNTEAFF.

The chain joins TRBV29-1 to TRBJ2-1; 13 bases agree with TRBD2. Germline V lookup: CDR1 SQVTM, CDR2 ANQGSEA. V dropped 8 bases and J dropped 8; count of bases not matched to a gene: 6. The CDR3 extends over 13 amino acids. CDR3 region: CSYRTSGSYEQFF. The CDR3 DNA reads TGCAGCTACCGGACTAGCGGGAGCTATGAGCAGTTCTTC.

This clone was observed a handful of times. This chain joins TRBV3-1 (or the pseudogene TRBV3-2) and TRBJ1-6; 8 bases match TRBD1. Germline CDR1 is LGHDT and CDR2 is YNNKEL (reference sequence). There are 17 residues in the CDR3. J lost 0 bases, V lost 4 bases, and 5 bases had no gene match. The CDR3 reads CASSPTGGSSYNSPLHF. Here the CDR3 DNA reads TGTGCCAGCAGCCCTACAGGGGGGAGCTCCTATAATTCACCCCTCCACTTT.

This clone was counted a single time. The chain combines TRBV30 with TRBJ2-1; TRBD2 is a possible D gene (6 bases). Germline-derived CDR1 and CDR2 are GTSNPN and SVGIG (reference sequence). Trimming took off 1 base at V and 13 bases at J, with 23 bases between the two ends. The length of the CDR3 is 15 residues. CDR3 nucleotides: TGTGCCTGGAGTGAGAGCGGCGGGGAACCCTCCCCCCAGTTCTTC. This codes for CAWSESGGEPSPQFF.